This T cell receptor beta chain stems from a study of cytomegalovirus exposure and HLA in healthy donors. Broader study findings: Follow-up analysis found HLA locus-dependent TCR association rates, highest for DRB1 and lowest for HLA-C. Presence/absence analyses assumed roughly uniform sequencing depth across donors. Within a later analysis, the majority of CMV-associated TCR beta chains appeared HLA-restricted.

Turning to this clone: The target antigen is unknown.

PCR was performed using 60 Vbeta and 13 Jbeta primers. Profiled with immunoSEQ multiplex PCR; TCRdb holds only in-frame clones, not every one. The data contain 150,000 to 200,000 clones, over 70% of them singletons. This CDR3 is 13 amino acids long. Germline loops: CDR1 SGHRS, CDR2 YFSETQ. V gave up 3 bases and J gave up 2 bases; unmatched junction bases: 1. The sequenced material came from PBMCs. The sequence was collected from a man aged 50 to 59 in good health and CMV-seronegative. The chain carries TRBV5-1 and TRBJ1-2; 7 bases align to TRBD1. This CDR3 reads CASSSGQNYGYTF. In nucleotides, the CDR3 is TGCGCCAGCAGCTCGGGACAGAACTATGGCTACACCTTC.